A single sample gave rise to the 17 T cell receptor beta chains below, sequenced in a study of vaccination and CD4 T cells after COVID-19. The Oncomine TCR Beta short-read assay sequenced DNA from cultured CD4+ T cells. Using its own MiXCR run on the PCR reads, TCRdb lists one record per CDR3 protein. The sample comprises approximately 15,000 distinct CDR3 sequences, around half of which are singletons, and over 9.5% rests with the top ten. What these receptors recognize is not known. Noted treatment: approximately nine-day PBMC culture with coronavirus spike peptide pools or control peptides (ViraFEST assay). Specimen: CD4+ T cells from blood, cultured in vitro, collected before SARS-CoV-2 vaccination. The origin of the receptors is a human donor who had recovered from COVID-19.

V usage is TRBV7-9 and J usage is TRBJ1-1; D perhaps matches TRBD1 (6 bases). Trimming took 3 bases from V and 8 from J, leaving 16 bases between them. The CDR3 is made up of 14 amino acids. Per germline, CDR1 SEHNR and CDR2 FQNEAQ (reference sequence). Here the CDR3 reads CASSLIAGHPEAFF. CDR3 in DNA: TGTGCCAGCAGCTTGATAGCGGGACACCCGGAAGCTTTCTTT.

The rearrangement joins TRBV7-2 to TRBJ2-1; D perhaps matches TRBD2 (6 bases). The CDR3 has 16 amino acids. Germline V gives CDR1 SGHTA, CDR2 FQGNSA. The V and J ends lost 6 bases and 4 bases respectively, with 19 bases between them. The CDR3 spells CASRPAGGGTYNEQFF. The CDR3 DNA follows: TGTGCCAGCAGACCAGCGGGTGGGGGAACTTACAATGAGCAGTTCTTC.

The J gene is TRBJ1-1, the V gene TRBV7-7; no firm D call. This CDR3 is built from 13 residues. V lost 3 bases and J 2 bases, leaving 7 bases between the germline ends. Germline values: CDR1 SSHAT, CDR2 FNYEAQ (reference sequence). The CDR3 DNA follows: TGTGCCAGCAGCTTCAACACAAACACTGAAGCTTTCTTT. The encoded protein is CASSFNTNTEAFF.

CDR3: CASSVRGLRDQPQHF. As DNA, the CDR3 is TGTGCCAGCAGTGTCAGGGGGCTAAGGGATCAGCCCCAGCATTTT. The rearrangement uses TRBV2 and TRBJ1-5, with 8 nucleotides matching TRBD1. The CDR3 has 15 residues. Germline V gene data show CDR1 as SNHLY and CDR2 as FYNNEI. Unmatched junction bases numbered 7, after V lost 4 bases and J lost 5 bases.

The V call is TRBV7-8, the J call TRBJ1-5; D is ambiguous. V lost 5 bases and J 4 bases, leaving 12 bases between the germline ends. This CDR3 is built from 14 residues. Germline V gene lookup returns CDR1 SGHVS and CDR2 FQNEAQ. CDR3 nucleotides: TGTGCCAGCAGCCTCAATACTGGGAATCAGCCCCAGCATTTT. Protein sequence: CASSLNTGNQPQHF.

Only a few counts were recorded for this clonotype. The rearrangement joins TRBV12-3 or TRBV12-4 to TRBJ1-3; 9 nucleotides agree with TRBD1. This CDR3 contains 13 residues. V trimming: 4 bases; J trimming: 8 bases; junction bases outside the gene matches: 3. CDR3 nucleotides: TGTGCCAGCAGTTCCGACAGGGGGGACACCATATATTTT. Translating gives CASSSDRGDTIYF.

This chain joins TRBV11-2 and TRBJ2-3; unclear D gene. The V end was cut by 1 base, the J end by 6 bases, with 5 bases between. This CDR3 comprises 12 residues. Germline lookup yields CDR1 SGHAT and CDR2 FQNNGV. The CDR3 loop is CASSLVSDTQYF. The CDR3 coding sequence is TGTGCCAGCAGCTTAGTTAGTGATACGCAGTATTTT.

There are a few counts of this clonotype. The chain employs TRBV6-1 and TRBJ2-7; D ambiguous. Germline V gives CDR1 MNHNS, CDR2 SASEGT. V dropped 6 bases and J dropped 9 bases, with 12 bases sitting between them. CDR3 length: 11 amino acids. Here the CDR3 reads CASRALLVQYF. The DNA of the CDR3 is TGTGCCAGCAGAGCCCTGTTAGTGCAGTACTTC.

The genes are TRBV20-1 and TRBJ1-3, with D uncertain. CDR1 and CDR2 (germline): DFQATT, SNEGSKA (reference sequence). The V and J ends lost 6 bases and 5 bases respectively, with 11 bases between them. This CDR3 has 12 residues. CDR3 sequence: CSAISERNTIYF. CDR3 DNA: TGCAGTGCGATATCGGAGAGAAACACCATATATTTT.

For the CDR3, the DNA is TGTGCCAGTAGTGACTCCCCGGGAGTGAGAGAGACCCAGTACTTC. Translated: CASSDSPGVRETQYF. The rearrangement uses TRBV19 and TRBJ2-5; the D gene is possibly TRBD2 (6 bases). The V gene's germline CDR1 is LNHDA and CDR2 SQIVND (reference sequence). The CDR3 has 15 amino acids. V was cut by 5 bases and J by 4 bases, with 17 bases left in between.

The chain combines TRBV6-1 with TRBJ1-5; D is ambiguous. V lost 0 bases and J 7 bases, leaving 10 bases between the germline ends. In germline, CDR1 is MNHNS, CDR2 SASEGT. The CDR3 length is 14 residues. The CDR3 here is CASSEAGARQPQHF. In DNA form, the CDR3 reads TGTGCCAGCAGTGAAGCCGGTGCAAGGCAGCCCCAGCATTTT.

This clonotype was observed a few times. This rearrangement joins TRBV6-1 to TRBJ1-2; D call uncertain. Per germline, CDR1 MNHNS and CDR2 SASEGT. V lost 5 bases, J lost 4 bases, and 11 bases lay in between. This CDR3 is 13 amino acids long. As DNA, the CDR3 is TGTGCCAGCAGTCTGGACGGATTCTATGGCTACACCTTC. Residues: CASSLDGFYGYTF.

This clonotype has just a few counts. The J gene is TRBJ2-3, the V gene TRBV15; the match to TRBD2 covers 10 bases. V was pared by 1 base and J by 2 bases, with 3 bases of the junction left unmatched. The CDR3 runs 16 residues. CDR1 is LNHNV and CDR2 is YYDKDF in the germline V gene (reference sequence). The CDR3 spells CATSRGTSGFTDTQYF. The CDR3 bases are TGTGCCACCAGCAGAGGGACTAGCGGCTTCACAGATACGCAGTATTTT.

J is TRBJ2-3 and V is TRBV7-9; 11 bases are a match to TRBD2. Germline CDR1 reads SEHNR; CDR2 reads FQNEAQ (reference sequence). The CDR3 has 17 residues. V gave up 5 bases and J gave up 0 bases; unmatched junction bases: 7. CDR3 sequence: CASSASGLAGSTDTQYF. The DNA for the CDR3 is TGTGCCAGCAGCGCGTCCGGACTAGCGGGTAGCACAGATACGCAGTATTTT.

This clonotype was observed a handful of times. The V and J genes are TRBV27 and TRBJ1-6; D is ambiguous. Germline V gene sequence: CDR1 MNHEY, CDR2 SMNVEV (reference sequence). V lost 9 bases and J lost 1, with 7 bases in between. CDR3 length: 13 residues. Here the CDR3 DNA reads TGTGCCAGTGGTTATTCCTATAATTCACCCCTCCACTTT. This sequence encodes CASGYSYNSPLHF.

This clonotype was recorded a few times. The rearrangement joins TRBV20-1 to TRBJ1-1; D is undetermined. The V gene's germline CDR1 is DFQATT and CDR2 SNEGSKA (reference sequence). This CDR3 contains 11 residues. V lost 1 base and J 4 bases, leaving 4 bases between the germline ends. CDR3 protein: CSARALTEAFF. The CDR3 DNA reads as TGCAGTGCTAGAGCTCTCACTGAAGCTTTCTTT.

CDR3 in amino acids: CASSHGTLTPSNQPQHF. The CDR3, as DNA: TGCGCCAGCAGCCACGGGACACTCACCCCTAGCAATCAGCCCCAGCATTTT. The V gene is TRBV4-1, the J gene TRBJ1-5; D is possibly TRBD1 (6 bases). The CDR3 is 17 residues long. The germline CDR1 and CDR2 sequences are MGHRA and YSYEKL. V lost 3 bases and J lost 0, with 15 bases in between.